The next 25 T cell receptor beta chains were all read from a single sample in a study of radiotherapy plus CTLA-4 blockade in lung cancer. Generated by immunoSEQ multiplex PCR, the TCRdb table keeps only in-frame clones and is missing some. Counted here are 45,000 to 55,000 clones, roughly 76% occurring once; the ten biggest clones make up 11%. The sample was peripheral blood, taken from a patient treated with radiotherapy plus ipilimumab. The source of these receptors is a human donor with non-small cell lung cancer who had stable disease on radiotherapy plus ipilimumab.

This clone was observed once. CDR3 amino acids: CASSHPNYGYTF. CDR3 DNA sequence: TGTGCCAGCAGCCATCCGAACTATGGCTACACCTTC. The chain carries TRBV5-4 and TRBJ1-2; D call uncertain. Germline lookup yields CDR1 SGHNT and CDR2 YYREEE (reference sequence). Deletions cut 4 bases from V and 2 bases from J, with 6 bases between. This CDR3 region has 12 residues.

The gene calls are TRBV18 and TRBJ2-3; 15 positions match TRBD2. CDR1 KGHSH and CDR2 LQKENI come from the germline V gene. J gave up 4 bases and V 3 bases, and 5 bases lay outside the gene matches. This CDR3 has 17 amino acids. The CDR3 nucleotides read TGTGCCAGCTCACCCACGGGACTAGCGGGGGGTTCAGATACGCAGTATTTT. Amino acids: CASSPTGLAGGSDTQYF.

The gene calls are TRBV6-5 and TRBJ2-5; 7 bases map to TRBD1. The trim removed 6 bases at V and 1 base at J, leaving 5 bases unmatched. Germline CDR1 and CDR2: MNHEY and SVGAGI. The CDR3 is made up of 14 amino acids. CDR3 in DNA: TGTGCCAGCAGCCGACAGGGACCCCAAGAGACCCAGTACTTC. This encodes CASSRQGPQETQYF.

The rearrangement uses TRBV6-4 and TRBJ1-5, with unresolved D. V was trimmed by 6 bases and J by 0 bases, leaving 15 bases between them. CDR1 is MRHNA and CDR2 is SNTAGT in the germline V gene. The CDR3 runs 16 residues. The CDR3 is CASRGPALYSNQPQHF. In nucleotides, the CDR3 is TGTGCCAGCAGAGGACCGGCCCTATATAGCAATCAGCCCCAGCATTTT.

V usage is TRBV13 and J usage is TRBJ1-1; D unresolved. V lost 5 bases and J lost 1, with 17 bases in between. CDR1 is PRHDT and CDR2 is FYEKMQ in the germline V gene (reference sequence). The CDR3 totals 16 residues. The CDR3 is CASSPGPRVQNTEAFF. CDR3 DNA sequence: TGTGCCAGCAGCCCCGGCCCAAGGGTACAGAACACTGAAGCTTTCTTT.

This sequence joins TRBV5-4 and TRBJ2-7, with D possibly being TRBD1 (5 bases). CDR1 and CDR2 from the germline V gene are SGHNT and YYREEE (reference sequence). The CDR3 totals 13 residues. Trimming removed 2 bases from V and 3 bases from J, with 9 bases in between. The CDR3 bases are TGTGCCAGCAGCTTCCCAGGGATCTACGAGCAGTACTTC. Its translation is CASSFPGIYEQYF.

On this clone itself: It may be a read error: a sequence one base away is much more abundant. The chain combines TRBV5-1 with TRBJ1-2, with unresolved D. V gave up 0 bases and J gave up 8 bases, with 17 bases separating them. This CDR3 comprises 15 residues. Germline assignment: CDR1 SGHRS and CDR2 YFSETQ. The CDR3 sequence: CASSLGVRASRGYTF. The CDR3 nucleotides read TGCGCCAGCAGCTTGGGGGTCCGGGCATCCCGCGGCTACACCTTC.

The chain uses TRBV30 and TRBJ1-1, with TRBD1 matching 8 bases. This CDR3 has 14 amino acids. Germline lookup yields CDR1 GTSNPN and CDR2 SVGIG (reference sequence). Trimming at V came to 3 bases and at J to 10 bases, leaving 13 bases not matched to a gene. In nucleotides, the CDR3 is TGTGCCTGGAGATCAGATCGGACAGGGAGCATAGCTTTCTTT. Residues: CAWRSDRTGSIAFF. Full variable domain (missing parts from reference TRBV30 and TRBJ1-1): SQTIHQWPATLVQPVGSPLSLECTVEGTSNPNLYWYRQAAGRGLQLLFYSVGIGQISSEVPQNLSASRPQDRQFILSSKKLLLSDSGFYLCAWRSDRTGSIAFFGQGTRLTVV.

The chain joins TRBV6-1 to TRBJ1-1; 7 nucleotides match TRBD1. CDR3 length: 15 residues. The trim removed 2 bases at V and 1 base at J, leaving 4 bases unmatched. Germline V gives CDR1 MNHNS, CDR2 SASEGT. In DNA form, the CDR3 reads TGTGCCAGCAGTGAACCAGGGGGATCGAACACTGAAGCTTTCTTT. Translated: CASSEPGGSNTEAFF.

CDR3 DNA sequence: TGCAGCGTTGAAGGGGAGGGCGGCTACACCTTC. Its protein product is CSVEGEGGYTF. V usage is TRBV29-1 and J usage is TRBJ1-2; D gene uncertain. The V and J ends lost 1 base and 8 bases respectively, with 8 bases between them. The CDR3 runs to 11 residues. CDR1 SQVTM and CDR2 ANQGSEA come from the germline V gene.

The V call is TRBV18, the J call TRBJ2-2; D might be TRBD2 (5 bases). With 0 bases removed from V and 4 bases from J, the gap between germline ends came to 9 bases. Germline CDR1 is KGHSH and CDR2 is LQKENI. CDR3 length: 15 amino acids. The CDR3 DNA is TGTGCCAGCTCACCACCAGGGAGAGGCACCGGGGAGCTGTTTTTT. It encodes CASSPPGRGTGELFF.

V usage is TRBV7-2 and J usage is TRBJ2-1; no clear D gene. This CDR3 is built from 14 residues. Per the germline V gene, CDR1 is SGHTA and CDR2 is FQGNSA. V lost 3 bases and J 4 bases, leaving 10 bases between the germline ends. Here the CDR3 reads CASSFKAQYNEQFF. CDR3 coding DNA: TGTGCCAGCAGCTTCAAGGCCCAGTACAATGAGCAGTTCTTC.

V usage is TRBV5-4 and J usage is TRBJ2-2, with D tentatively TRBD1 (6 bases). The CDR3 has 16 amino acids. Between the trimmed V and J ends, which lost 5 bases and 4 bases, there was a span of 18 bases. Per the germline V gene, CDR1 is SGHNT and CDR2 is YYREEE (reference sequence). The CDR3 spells CASRDGQLSGTGELFF. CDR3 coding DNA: TGTGCCAGCAGGGACGGACAGCTATCGGGCACCGGGGAGCTGTTTTTT.

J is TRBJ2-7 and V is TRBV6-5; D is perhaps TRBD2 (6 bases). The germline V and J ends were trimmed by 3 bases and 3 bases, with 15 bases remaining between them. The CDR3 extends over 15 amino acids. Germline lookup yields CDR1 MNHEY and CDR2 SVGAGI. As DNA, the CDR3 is TGTGCCAGCAGTTATTCCTTCGCGGGGATCTACGAGCAGTACTTC. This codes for CASSYSFAGIYEQYF.

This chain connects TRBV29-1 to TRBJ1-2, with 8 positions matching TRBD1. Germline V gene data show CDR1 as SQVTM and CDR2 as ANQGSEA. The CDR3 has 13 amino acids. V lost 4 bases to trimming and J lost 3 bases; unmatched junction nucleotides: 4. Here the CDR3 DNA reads TGCAGCGTTGGACAGGGGATTTACTATGGCTACACCTTC. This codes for CSVGQGIYYGYTF.

The CDR3 DNA follows: TGTGCCAGCAGTGTAGGGCCTCAAGAGACCCAGTACTTC. It specifies CASSVGPQETQYF. The chain carries TRBV25-1 and TRBJ2-5, with no clear D. Per the germline V gene, CDR1 is MGHDK and CDR2 is SYGVNS. V lost 4 bases, J lost 2 bases, and 8 bases lay in between. The CDR3 runs to 13 residues. Combining the CDR3 with reference TRBV25-1 and TRBJ2-5 gives the whole variable domain EADIYQTPRYLVIGTGKKITLECSQTMGHDKMYWYQQDPGMELHLIHYSYGVNSTEKGDLSSESTVSRIRTEHFPLTLESARPSHTSQYLCASSVGPQETQYFGPGTRLLVL.

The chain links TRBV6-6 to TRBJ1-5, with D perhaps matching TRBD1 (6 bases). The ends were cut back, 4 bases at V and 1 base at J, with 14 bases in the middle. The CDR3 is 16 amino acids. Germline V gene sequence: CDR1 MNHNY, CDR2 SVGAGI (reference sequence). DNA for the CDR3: TGTGCCAGCAGTTTTACAGGGACGAGGAGCAATCAGCCCCAGCATTTT. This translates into CASSFTGTRSNQPQHF.

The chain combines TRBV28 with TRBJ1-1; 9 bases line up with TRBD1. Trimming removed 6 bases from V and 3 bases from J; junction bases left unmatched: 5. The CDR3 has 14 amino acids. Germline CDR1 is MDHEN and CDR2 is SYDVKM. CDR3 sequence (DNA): TGTGCCAGCAGCTACAGGGGGCACGACACTGAAGCTTTCTTT. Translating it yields CASSYRGHDTEAFF.

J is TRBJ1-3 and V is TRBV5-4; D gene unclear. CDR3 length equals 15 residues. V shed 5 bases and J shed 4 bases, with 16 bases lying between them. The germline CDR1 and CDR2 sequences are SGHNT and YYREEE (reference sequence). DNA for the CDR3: TGTGCCAGCAGTTCTTTCGCGCAGGTCGGAAACACCATATATTTT. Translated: CASSSFAQVGNTIYF.

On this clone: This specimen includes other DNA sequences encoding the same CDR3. The CDR3 protein is CARRGQGRTGELFF. The CDR3 DNA reads as TGCGCTCGGAGGGGGCAGGGGCGAACCGGGGAGCTGTTTTTT. The chain combines TRBV5-1 with TRBJ2-2; tentative D call: TRBD1 (7 bases). The CDR3 totals 14 residues. CDR1 is SGHRS, CDR2 YFSETQ, per germline.

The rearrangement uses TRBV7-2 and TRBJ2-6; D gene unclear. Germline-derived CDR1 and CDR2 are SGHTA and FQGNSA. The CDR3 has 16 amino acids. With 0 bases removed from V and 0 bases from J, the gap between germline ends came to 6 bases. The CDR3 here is CASSLASGSGANVLTF. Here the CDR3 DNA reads TGTGCCAGCAGCTTAGCTTCAGGCTCTGGGGCCAACGTCCTGACTTTC.

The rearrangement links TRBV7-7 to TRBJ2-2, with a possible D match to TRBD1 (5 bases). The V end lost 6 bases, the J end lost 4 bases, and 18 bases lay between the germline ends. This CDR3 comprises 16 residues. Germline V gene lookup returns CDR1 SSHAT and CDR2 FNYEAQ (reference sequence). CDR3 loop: CASSSSPQASTGELFF. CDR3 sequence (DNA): TGTGCCAGCAGTTCCTCCCCACAGGCGAGCACCGGGGAGCTGTTTTTT.

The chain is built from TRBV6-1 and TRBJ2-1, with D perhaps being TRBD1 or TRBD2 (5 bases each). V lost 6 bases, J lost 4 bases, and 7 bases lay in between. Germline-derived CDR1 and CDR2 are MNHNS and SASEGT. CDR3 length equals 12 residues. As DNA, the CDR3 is TGTGCCAGCAGCGGGGCTTACAATGAGCAGTTCTTC. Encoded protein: CASSGAYNEQFF.

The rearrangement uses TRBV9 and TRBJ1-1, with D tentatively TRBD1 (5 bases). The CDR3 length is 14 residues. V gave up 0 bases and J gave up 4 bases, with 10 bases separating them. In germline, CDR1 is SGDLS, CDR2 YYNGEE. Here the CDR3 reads CASSVGGIGTEAFF. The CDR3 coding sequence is TGTGCCAGCAGCGTAGGGGGCATCGGCACTGAAGCTTTCTTT. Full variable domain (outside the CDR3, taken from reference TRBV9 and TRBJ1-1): DSGVTQTPKHLITATGQRVTLRCSPRSGDLSVYWYQQSLDQGLQFLIQYYNGEERAKGNILERFSAQQFPDLHSELNLSSLELGDSALYFCASSVGGIGTEAFFGQGTRLTVV.

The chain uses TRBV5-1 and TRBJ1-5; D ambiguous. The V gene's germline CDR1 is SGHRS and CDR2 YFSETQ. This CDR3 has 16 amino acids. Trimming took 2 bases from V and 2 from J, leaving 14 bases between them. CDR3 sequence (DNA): TGCGCCAGCAGCTTCCAGGATCAAAACGGCAATCAGCCCCAGCATTTT. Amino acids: CASSFQDQNGNQPQHF. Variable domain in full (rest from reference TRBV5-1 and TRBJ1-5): KAGVTQTPRYLIKTRGQQVTLSCSPISGHRSVSWYQQTPGQGLQFLFEYFSETQRNKGNFPGRFSGRQFSNSRSEMNVSTLELGDSALYLCASSFQDQNGNQPQHFGDGTRLSIL.